This T cell receptor (beta chain) was profiled in a study of T cell changes during pregnancy in multiple sclerosis. With V trimmed by 3 bases and J by 2 bases, 3 bases remained unmatched. CDR3 length equals 14 residues. The V gene's germline CDR1 is SGHRS and CDR2 YFSETQ. This table comes from immunoSEQ multiplex PCR, and its TCRdb copy is limited to in-frame clones, with some not included. The profile covers 70,000 or so clones, with more than 75% appearing a single time and 1.4% taken by the ten largest. The starting material was peripheral blood, obtained in the third trimester of pregnancy. The chain recombines TRBV5-1 with TRBJ2-5; 8 bases are shared with TRBD1. This receptor was obtained from a female donor with multiple sclerosis, enrolled in a pregnancy study. The CDR3 sequence: CASSWTGTQETQYF. CDR3 DNA sequence: TGCGCCAGCAGCTGGACAGGGACTCAAGAGACCCAGTACTTC.